These 12 T cell receptor beta chains were all obtained from the same sample, sequenced in a study of cytomegalovirus exposure and HLA in healthy donors. Vbeta (60) and Jbeta (13) primers were used in the PCR. Some clones are missing from TCRdb's copy, which holds only in-frame ones; the method was immunoSEQ multiplex PCR. The table lists about 71,000 clones, about 70% of them singletons. Sequencing was done on a sample of PBMCs. The receptor set was obtained from a middle-aged man in good health and CMV-seropositive.

This chain joins TRBV6-5 and TRBJ2-2; the match to TRBD1 covers 8 bases. There are 15 residues in the CDR3. Germline trimming cut 5 bases from V and 6 bases from J; bases unmatched to any gene: 8. The germline CDR1 and CDR2 sequences are MNHEY and SVGAGI. The chain's CDR3 is CASSNLQGVPGELFF. The CDR3 DNA reads TGTGCCAGCAGTAACCTACAGGGGGTCCCCGGGGAGCTGTTTTTT.

The rearrangement uses TRBV29-1 and TRBJ2-1; D perhaps matches TRBD1 (6 bases). The CDR3 covers 15 residues. The V gene lost 1 base and the J gene lost 1 base, with 11 bases spanning the gap. Germline V gene lookup returns CDR1 SQVTM and CDR2 ANQGSEA. The CDR3 coding sequence is TGCAGCGTTGAAGCAGGGGACCGATCCTACAATGAGCAGTTCTTC. This sequence encodes CSVEAGDRSYNEQFF.

The gene calls are TRBV4-3 and TRBJ2-1; D is perhaps TRBD1 (5 bases). Germline V CDR1 and CDR2: LGHNA, YSLEER. The CDR3 totals 17 residues. The V gene lost 4 bases and the J gene lost 0 bases, with 16 bases spanning the gap. The chain's CDR3 is CASSLLPQGSSYNEQFF. As DNA, the CDR3 is TGCGCCAGCAGCCTCCTCCCCCAGGGCAGCTCCTACAATGAGCAGTTCTTC.

In DNA, the CDR3 is TGTGCCAGTAAAGGTCGGGACACCGGGGAGCTGTTTTTT. It specifies CASKGRDTGELFF. The chain combines TRBV2 with TRBJ2-2; no clear D. Germline lookup yields CDR1 SNHLY and CDR2 FYNNEI. The CDR3 covers 13 residues. V was shortened by 9 bases and J by 3 bases, with 11 bases between the two germline ends.

This chain connects TRBV29-1 to TRBJ2-4; D might be TRBD1 (5 bases). Per germline, CDR1 SQVTM and CDR2 ANQGSEA. V was trimmed by 2 bases and J by 3 bases, leaving 11 bases between them. The CDR3 covers 14 residues. CDR3 nucleotide sequence: TGCAGCGTTGAACCTGGTCAGGGCAAAAACATTCAGTACTTC. Amino acid sequence: CSVEPGQGKNIQYF.

This chain joins TRBV7-8 and TRBJ1-3; D is ambiguous. Germline V gene lookup returns CDR1 SGHVS and CDR2 FQNEAQ. The CDR3 covers 14 residues. Trimming removed 5 bases from V and 0 bases from J, with 8 bases in between. The DNA of the CDR3 is TGTGCCAGCAGCCCTCAGGCCTCTGGAAACACCATATATTTT. It yields the protein CASSPQASGNTIYF.

CDR3 sequence reads: CASSARLANTGELFF. CDR3 sequence (DNA): TGTGCCAGCAGCGCCCGACTGGCGAACACCGGGGAGCTGTTTTTT. The chain links TRBV9 to TRBJ2-2, with D hard to call. Trimming pared 3 bases from V and 0 bases from J, leaving 9 bases between. Germline CDR1 reads SGDLS; CDR2 reads YYNGEE. This CDR3 comprises 15 residues.

The chain employs TRBV6-1 and TRBJ1-1; unclear D gene. CDR1 is MNHNS, CDR2 SASEGT, per germline. V dropped 2 bases and J dropped 1 base, with 2 bases sitting between them. CDR3 length: 12 residues. CDR3 amino acids: CASSEQNTEAFF. Here the CDR3 DNA reads TGTGCCAGCAGTGAACAGAACACTGAAGCTTTCTTT.

The rearrangement uses TRBV15 and TRBJ1-2; TRBD1 matches at 7 bases. The CDR3 spans 16 residues. In germline, CDR1 is LNHNV, CDR2 YYDKDF (reference sequence). V lost 0 bases and J lost 4; bases outside the gene matches: 8. DNA of the CDR3: TGTGCCACCAGCAGAGATACAGGGGCGCTCAGCTATGGCTACACCTTC. This sequence encodes CATSRDTGALSYGYTF.

This chain uses TRBV5-1 with TRBJ2-3; TRBD2 agrees at 11 bases. The CDR3 totals 16 residues. CDR1 is SGHRS, CDR2 YFSETQ, per germline. The V gene end was trimmed by 4 bases and the J gene end by 2 bases; junction bases not matched to a gene: 6. The CDR3 coding sequence is TGCGCCAGCAGCCCCGGACTAGCGGGTATCACAGATACGCAGTATTTT. Amino acids: CASSPGLAGITDTQYF.

J is TRBJ2-2 and V is TRBV5-1, with 11 bases lining up with TRBD2. V lost 3 bases to trimming and J lost 0 bases; unmatched junction nucleotides: 4. The CDR3 is 17 amino acids. Germline values: CDR1 SGHRS, CDR2 YFSETQ. CDR3 residues: CASSSGLAAPNTGELFF. Written as DNA, the CDR3 is TGCGCCAGCAGCTCGGGACTAGCGGCCCCGAACACCGGGGAGCTGTTTTTT.

V gene TRBV6-5 combines with J gene TRBJ1-4; the match to TRBD1 covers 8 bases. CDR1 is MNHEY, CDR2 SVGAGI, per germline. V was pared by 6 bases and J by 6 bases, with 0 bases of the junction left unmatched. This CDR3 region has 12 residues. For the CDR3, the DNA is TGTGCCAGCAGACAGGGGGATGAAAAACTGTTTTTT. This gives the protein CASRQGDEKLFF.